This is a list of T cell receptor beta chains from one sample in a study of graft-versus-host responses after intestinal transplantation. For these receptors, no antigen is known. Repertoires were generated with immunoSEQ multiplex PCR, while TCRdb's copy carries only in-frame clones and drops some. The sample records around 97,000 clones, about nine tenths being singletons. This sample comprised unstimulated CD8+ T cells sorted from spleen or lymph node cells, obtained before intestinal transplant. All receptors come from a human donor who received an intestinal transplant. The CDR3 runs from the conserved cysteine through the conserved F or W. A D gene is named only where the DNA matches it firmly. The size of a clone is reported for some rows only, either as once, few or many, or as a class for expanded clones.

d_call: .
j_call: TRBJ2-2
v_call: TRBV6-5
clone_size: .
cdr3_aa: CASSPWGENTGELFF
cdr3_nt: TGTGCCAGCAGTCCCTGGGGGGAGAACACCGGGGAGCTGTTTTTT

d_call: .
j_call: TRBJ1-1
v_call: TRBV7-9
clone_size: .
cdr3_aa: CASSLNTEAFF
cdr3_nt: TGTGCCAGCAGCTTGAACACTGAAGCTTTCTTT

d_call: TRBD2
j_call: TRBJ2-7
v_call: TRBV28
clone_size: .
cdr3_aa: CASSVPTSGSYEQYF
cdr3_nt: TGTGCCAGCAGTGTCCCGACTAGCGGCTCCTACGAGCAGTACTTC

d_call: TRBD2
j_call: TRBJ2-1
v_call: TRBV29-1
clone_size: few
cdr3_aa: CSVGREVNEQFF
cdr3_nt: TGCAGCGTTGGGCGGGAGGTAAATGAGCAGTTCTTC

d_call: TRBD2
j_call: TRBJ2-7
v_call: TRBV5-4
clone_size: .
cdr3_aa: CASSSGLAGVEQYF
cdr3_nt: TGTGCCAGCAGCTCGGGACTAGCGGGAGTCGAGCAGTACTTC

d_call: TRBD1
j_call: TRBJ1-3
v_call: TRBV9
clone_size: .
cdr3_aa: CASSGDREAAGNTIYF
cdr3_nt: TGTGCCAGCAGCGGAGACAGGGAGGCAGCAGGAAACACCATATATTTT

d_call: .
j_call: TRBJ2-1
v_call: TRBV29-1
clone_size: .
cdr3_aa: CSVAPLCGIVRYNEQFF
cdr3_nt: TGCAGCGTTGCCCCCCTCTGCGGGATCGTTAGGTACAATGAGCAGTTCTTC

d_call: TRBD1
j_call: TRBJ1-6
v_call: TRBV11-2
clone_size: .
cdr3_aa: CASSFGRTGDLSPLHF
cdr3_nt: TGTGCCAGCAGCTTCGGCCGGACAGGGGACTTATCACCCCTCCACTTT

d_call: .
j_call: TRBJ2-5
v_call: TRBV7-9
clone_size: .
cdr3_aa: CASSADRSQETQYF
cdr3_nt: TGTGCCAGCAGCGCCGACAGGTCCCAAGAGACCCAGTACTTC

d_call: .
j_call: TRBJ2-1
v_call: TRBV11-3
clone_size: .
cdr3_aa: CASSLGGGEQFF
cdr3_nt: TGTGCCAGCAGCTTGGGGGGCGGTGAGCAGTTCTTC

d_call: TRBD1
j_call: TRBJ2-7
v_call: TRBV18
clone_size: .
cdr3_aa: CASSPPQGHEQYF
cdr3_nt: TGTGCCAGCTCACCACCACAGGGGCACGAGCAGTACTTC

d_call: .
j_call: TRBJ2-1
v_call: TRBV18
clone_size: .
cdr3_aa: CASFRTDNEQFF
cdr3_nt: TGTGCCAGCTTTAGGACAGACAATGAGCAGTTCTTC

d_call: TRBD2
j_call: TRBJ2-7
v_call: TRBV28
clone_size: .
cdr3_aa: CASSYLAGGREQYF
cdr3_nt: TGTGCCAGCAGCTATCTAGCGGGAGGGCGCGAGCAGTACTTC

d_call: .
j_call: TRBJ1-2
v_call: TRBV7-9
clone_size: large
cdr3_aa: CASTGPLSYGYTF
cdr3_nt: TGTGCCAGCACAGGCCCGTTGTCCTATGGCTACACCTTC

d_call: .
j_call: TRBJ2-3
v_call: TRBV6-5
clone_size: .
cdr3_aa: CASSVDRSTDTQYF
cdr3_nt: TGTGCCAGCAGTGTTGACAGAAGCACAGATACGCAGTATTTT

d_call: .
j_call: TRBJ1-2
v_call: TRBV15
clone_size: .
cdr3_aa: CATSRDGYQAFYGYTF
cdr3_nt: TGTGCCACCAGCAGAGACGGTTATCAGGCCTTCTATGGCTACACCTTC

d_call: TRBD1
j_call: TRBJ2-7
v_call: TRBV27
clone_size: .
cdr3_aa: CASSPGTGGHEQYF
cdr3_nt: TGTGCCAGCAGTCCTGGGACAGGTGGGCACGAGCAGTACTTC

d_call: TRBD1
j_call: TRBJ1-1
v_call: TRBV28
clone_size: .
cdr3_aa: CASIQGVFANTEAFF
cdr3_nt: TGTGCCAGCATCCAGGGGGTTTTCGCGAACACTGAAGCTTTCTTT

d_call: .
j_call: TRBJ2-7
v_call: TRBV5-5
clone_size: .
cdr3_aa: CASSLDQSAYEQYF
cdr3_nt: TGTGCCAGCAGCTTGGACCAGTCAGCCTACGAGCAGTACTTC

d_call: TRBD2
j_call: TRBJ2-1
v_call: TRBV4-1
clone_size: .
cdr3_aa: CASSQVWDYPKNEQFF
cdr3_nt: TGCGCCAGCAGCCAAGTGTGGGACTACCCTAAAAATGAGCAGTTCTTC

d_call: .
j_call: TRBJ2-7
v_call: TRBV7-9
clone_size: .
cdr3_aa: CASSLSAYEQYF
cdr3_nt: TGTGCCAGCAGCTTATCGGCCTACGAGCAGTACTTC

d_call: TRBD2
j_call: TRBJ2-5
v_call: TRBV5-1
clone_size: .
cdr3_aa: CASSLPGGGRPQETQYF
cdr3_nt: TGCGCCAGCAGCTTGCCAGGTGGCGGGAGGCCCCAAGAGACCCAGTACTTC

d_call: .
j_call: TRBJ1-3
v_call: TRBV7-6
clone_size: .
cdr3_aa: CASSSPGDTIYF
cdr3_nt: TGTGCCAGCAGCTCACCTGGGGACACCATATATTTT

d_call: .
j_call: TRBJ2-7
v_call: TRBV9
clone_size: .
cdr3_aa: CASSVGWVSGEQYF
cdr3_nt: TGTGCCAGCAGCGTAGGATGGGTTTCGGGCGAGCAGTACTTC

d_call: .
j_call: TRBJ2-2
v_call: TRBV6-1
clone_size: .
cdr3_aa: CASSEEWTHTGELFF
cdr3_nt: TGTGCCAGCAGTGAAGAGTGGACTCACACCGGGGAGCTGTTTTTT

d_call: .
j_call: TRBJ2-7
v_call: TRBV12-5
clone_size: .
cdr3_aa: CASGSLHRLDSEQYF
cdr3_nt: TGTGCTAGTGGTTCCCTCCACCGGCTTGATTCCGAGCAGTACTTC

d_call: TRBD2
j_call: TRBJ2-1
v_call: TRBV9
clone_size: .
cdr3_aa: CASSVDNSGTYNEQFF
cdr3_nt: TGTGCCAGCAGCGTAGACAATAGCGGGACATACAATGAGCAGTTCTTC

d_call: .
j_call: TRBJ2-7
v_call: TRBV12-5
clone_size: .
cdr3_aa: CASGPPGGGPYEQYF
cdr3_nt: TGTGCTAGTGGTCCACCCGGAGGGGGCCCCTACGAGCAGTACTTC

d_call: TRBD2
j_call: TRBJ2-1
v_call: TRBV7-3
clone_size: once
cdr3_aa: CASSLTGAGTSGRRWDNEQFF
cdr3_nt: TGTGCCAGCAGCTTAACGGGGGCCGGGACTAGCGGGAGGAGGTGGGACAATGAGCAGTTCTTC

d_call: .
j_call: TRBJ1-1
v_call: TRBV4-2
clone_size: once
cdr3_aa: CASSPLLILETTNTEAFF
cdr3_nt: TGTGCCAGCAGCCCGCTCCTAATCTTGGAGACAACGAACACTGAAGCTTTCTTT

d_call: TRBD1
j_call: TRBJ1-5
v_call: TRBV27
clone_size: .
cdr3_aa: CASSSEWTGLSNQPQHF
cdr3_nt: TGTGCCAGCAGTTCAGAGTGGACAGGGTTGAGCAATCAGCCCCAGCATTTT

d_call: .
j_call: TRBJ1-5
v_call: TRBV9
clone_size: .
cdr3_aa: CASSATGGLSQPQHF
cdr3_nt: TGTGCCAGCAGCGCCACGGGGGGGTTATCTCAGCCCCAGCATTTT

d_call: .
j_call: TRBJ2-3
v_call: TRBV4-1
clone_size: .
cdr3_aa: CASSQLWLFTDTQYF
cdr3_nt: TGCGCCAGCAGCCAATTGTGGCTTTTCACAGATACGCAGTATTTT

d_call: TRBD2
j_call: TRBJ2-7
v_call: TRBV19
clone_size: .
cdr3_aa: CASRIEAGTYEQYF
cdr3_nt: TGTGCCAGTAGGATCGAAGCGGGAACCTACGAGCAGTACTTC

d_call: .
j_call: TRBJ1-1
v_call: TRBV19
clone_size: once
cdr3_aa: CASREGDTEAFF
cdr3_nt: TGTGCCAGTAGAGAGGGGGACACTGAAGCTTTCTTT

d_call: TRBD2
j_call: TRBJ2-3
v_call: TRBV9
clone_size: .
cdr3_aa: CASSVRAGGPWTDTQYF
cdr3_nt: TGTGCCAGCAGCGTAAGGGCGGGAGGGCCGTGGACAGATACGCAGTATTTT

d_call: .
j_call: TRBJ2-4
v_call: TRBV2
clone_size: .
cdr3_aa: CASFEGSVKNIQYF
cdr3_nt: TGTGCCAGCTTCGAGGGGTCGGTCAAAAACATTCAGTACTTC

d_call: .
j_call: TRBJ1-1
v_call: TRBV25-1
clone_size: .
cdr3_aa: CASSELSSPDPRGTEAFF
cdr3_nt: TGTGCCAGCAGTGAATTGAGTTCACCCGATCCCCGTGGGACTGAAGCTTTCTTT

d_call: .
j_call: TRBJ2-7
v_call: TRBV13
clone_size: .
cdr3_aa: CASSSGEYEQYF
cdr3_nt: TGTGCCAGCAGCTCCGGAGAGTACGAGCAGTACTTC

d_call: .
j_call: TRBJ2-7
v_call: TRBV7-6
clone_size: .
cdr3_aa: CASSGGTAHYEQYF
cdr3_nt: TGTGCCAGCAGCGGGGGGACGGCCCACTACGAGCAGTACTTC

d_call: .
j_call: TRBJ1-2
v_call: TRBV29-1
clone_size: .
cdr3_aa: CSGRVDYGYTF
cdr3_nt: TGCAGCGGACGTGTAGACTATGGCTACACCTTC

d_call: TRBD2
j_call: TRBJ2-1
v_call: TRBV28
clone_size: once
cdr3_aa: CASSVPGLAGGRPYNEQFF
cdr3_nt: TGTGCCAGCAGTGTGCCGGGACTAGCGGGAGGGCGACCCTACAATGAGCAGTTCTTC

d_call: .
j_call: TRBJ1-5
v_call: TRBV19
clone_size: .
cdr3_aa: CASSMRDAGLWLGNQPQHF
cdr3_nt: TGTGCCAGTAGTATGCGGGATGCCGGGTTGTGGCTTGGCAATCAGCCCCAGCATTTT

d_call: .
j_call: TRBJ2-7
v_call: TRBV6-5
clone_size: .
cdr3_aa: CASSYSIGRAYEQYF
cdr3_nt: TGTGCCAGCAGTTACTCGATAGGCAGAGCATACGAGCAGTACTTC

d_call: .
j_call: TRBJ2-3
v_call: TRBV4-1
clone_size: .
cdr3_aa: CASSQEQGGTDTQYF
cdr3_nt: TGCGCCAGCAGCCAAGAACAGGGAGGCACAGATACGCAGTATTTT

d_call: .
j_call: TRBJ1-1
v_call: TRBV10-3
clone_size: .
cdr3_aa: CAISESRDRQLNTEAFF
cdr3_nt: TGTGCCATCAGTGAGAGCCGAGATCGGCAGTTGAACACTGAAGCTTTCTTT

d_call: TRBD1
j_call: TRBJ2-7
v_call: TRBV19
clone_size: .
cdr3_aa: CASSVIQGAAEQYF
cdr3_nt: TGTGCCAGTAGTGTCATACAGGGGGCGGCCGAGCAGTACTTC

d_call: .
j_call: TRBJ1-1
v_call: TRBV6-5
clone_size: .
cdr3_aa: CASSYAGGVIAEAFF
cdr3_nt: TGTGCCAGCAGTTACGCGGGGGGCGTTATCGCTGAAGCTTTCTTT

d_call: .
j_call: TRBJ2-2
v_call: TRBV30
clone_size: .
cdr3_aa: CAWTHTGELFF
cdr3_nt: TGTGCCTGGACCCACACCGGGGAGCTGTTTTTT

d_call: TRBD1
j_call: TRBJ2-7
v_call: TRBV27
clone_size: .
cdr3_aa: CASSSGQGSSYEQYF
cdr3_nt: TGTGCCAGCTCTTCCGGACAGGGAAGTTCCTACGAGCAGTACTTC

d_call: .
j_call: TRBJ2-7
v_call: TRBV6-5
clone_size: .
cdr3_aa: CASSYSKGSEQYF
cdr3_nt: TGTGCCAGCAGTTACTCGAAGGGCAGCGAGCAGTACTTC

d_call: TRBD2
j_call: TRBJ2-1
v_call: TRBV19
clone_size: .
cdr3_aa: CAFWGGRACEQFF
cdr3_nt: TGTGCCTTTTGGGGCGGGAGGGCCTGTGAGCAGTTCTTC

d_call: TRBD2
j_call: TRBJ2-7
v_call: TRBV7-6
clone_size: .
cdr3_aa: CASSSLGVSGSTSYEQYF
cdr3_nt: TGTGCCAGCAGCTCCCTGGGCGTAAGCGGGAGTACCTCCTACGAGCAGTACTTC

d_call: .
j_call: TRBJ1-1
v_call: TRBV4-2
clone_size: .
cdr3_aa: CASSQDGGNTEAFF
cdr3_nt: TGTGCCAGCAGCCAAGACGGTGGGAACACTGAAGCTTTCTTT

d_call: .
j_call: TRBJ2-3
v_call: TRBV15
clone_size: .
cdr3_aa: CATSRDDYTGTDTQYF
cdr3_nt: TGTGCCACCAGCAGAGACGACTATACCGGCACAGATACGCAGTATTTT